Listed here are 32 T cell receptor beta chains from one sample, sequenced in a study of blood T cell repertoires in COVID-19. TCRdb's copy holds only in-frame clones and misses some; the assay was immunoSEQ multiplex PCR. The repertoire holds roughly 250,000 clones, with 80% to 85% as singletons. The sequenced material came from peripheral blood. Receptor source: a person aged 65 to 79 with COVID-19, enrolled during active disease.

The chain has TRBV5-1 and TRBJ2-1, with TRBD1 identical over 9 bases. The J segment lost 10 bases and the V segment lost 0 bases, leaving 5 bases of the junction unmatched. In germline, CDR1 is SGHRS, CDR2 YFSETQ. CDR3 size: 14 residues. The CDR3 loop reads CASSLAQGAGEQFF. CDR3 bases: TGCGCCAGCAGCTTGGCACAGGGGGCAGGCGAGCAGTTCTTC. Based on the CDR3 plus reference TRBV5-1 and TRBJ2-1, the full variable domain is KAGVTQTPRYLIKTRGQQVTLSCSPISGHRSVSWYQQTPGQGLQFLFEYFSETQRNKGNFPGRFSGRQFSNSRSEMNVSTLELGDSALYLCASSLAQGAGEQFFGPGTRLTVL.

This chain joins TRBV7-2 and TRBJ2-3; 7 nucleotides line up with TRBD2. V was clipped by 2 bases and J by 1 base; unmatched bases: 3. From germline, CDR1 is SGHTA and CDR2 FQGNSA. There are 15 residues in the CDR3. The CDR3: CASSLNAGGTDTQYF. The CDR3 coding sequence is TGTGCCAGCAGCTTAAATGCGGGGGGCACAGATACGCAGTATTTT.

This chain connects TRBV28 to TRBJ2-2; 7 nucleotides match TRBD2. CDR1 is MDHEN, CDR2 SYDVKM, per germline. V was clipped by 0 bases and J by 5 bases; unmatched bases: 0. The CDR3 loop spans 14 amino acids. The DNA of the CDR3 is TGTGCCAGCAGTTTATGGGGGGGGACCGGGGAGCTGTTTTTT. Amino acid sequence: CASSLWGGTGELFF.

Only one count was recorded for this clone. This chain uses TRBV27 with TRBJ1-6; TRBD1 might be the D (5 bases). With 3 bases removed from V and 2 bases from J, the gap between germline ends came to 11 bases. The CDR3 sequence is 16 residues long. From germline, CDR1 is MNHEY and CDR2 SMNVEV (reference sequence). This chain's CDR3 is CASSLVGATYNSPLHF. The CDR3 nucleotides read TGTGCCAGCAGTTTGGTAGGGGCAACCTATAATTCACCCCTCCACTTT.

The chain recombines TRBV27 with TRBJ1-1, with D maybe TRBD1 (5 bases). Germline CDR1 is MNHEY and CDR2 is SMNVEV (reference sequence). The CDR3 runs 14 residues. Trimming removed 3 bases at V and 0 bases at J, with 8 bases between. CDR3: CASSFDRMNTEAFF. In DNA form, the CDR3 reads TGTGCCAGCAGTTTCGACAGAATGAACACTGAAGCTTTCTTT.

The chain employs TRBV5-8 and TRBJ1-1; D might be TRBD1 (6 bases). CDR3 size: 15 residues. Germline values: CDR1 SGHTS, CDR2 YDEGEE. The V gene lost 3 bases and the J gene lost 3 bases, with 15 bases spanning the gap. The CDR3 DNA reads TGTGCCAGCAGCTACAAACAGGGATGGGACACTGAAGCTTTCTTT. Translating gives CASSYKQGWDTEAFF.

This rearrangement joins TRBV18 to TRBJ1-4; 7 nucleotides line up with TRBD1. Trimming at V came to 3 bases and at J to 5 bases, leaving 6 bases not matched to a gene. Germline V gene lookup returns CDR1 KGHSH and CDR2 LQKENI. This CDR3 is built from 15 residues. The CDR3: CASSPQGGSNEKLFF. CDR3 nucleotide sequence: TGTGCCAGCTCACCCCAAGGGGGCTCGAATGAAAAACTGTTTTTT.

The rearrangement uses TRBV19 and TRBJ1-2, with 8 bases fitting TRBD1. Per the germline V gene, CDR1 is LNHDA and CDR2 is SQIVND (reference sequence). This CDR3 is built from 14 residues. V shed 6 bases and J 4 bases; nucleotides not matched to a gene: 7. Here the CDR3 DNA reads TGTGCCAGTAGGACAGGGGCCGTGGGCTATGGCTACACCTTC. Its protein product is CASRTGAVGYGYTF. Variable domain in full (rest from reference TRBV19 and TRBJ1-2): DGGITQSPKYLFRKEGQNVTLSCEQNLNHDAMYWYRQDPGQGLRLIYYSQIVNDFQKGDIAEGYSVSREKKESFPLTVTSAQKNPTAFYLCASRTGAVGYGYTFGSGTRLTVV.

V usage is TRBV28 and J usage is TRBJ1-5; D is unclear. CDR1 is MDHEN and CDR2 is SYDVKM in the germline V gene. The CDR3 covers 15 residues. The V end was cut by 6 bases, the J end by 7 bases, with 19 bases between. CDR3 nucleotide sequence: TGTGCCAGCAGGAGCCTCGGGTCAGGCGGGCAGCCCCAGCATTTT. Protein sequence: CASRSLGSGGQPQHF.

In nucleotides, the CDR3 is TGTGCCAGCAGCCGGGTAAATGGCTACACCTTC. Its translation: CASSRVNGYTF. V gene TRBV9 combines with J gene TRBJ1-2; D is unresolved. The CDR3 totals 11 residues. V was trimmed by 4 bases and J by 6 bases, leaving 7 bases between them. The germline V gene encodes CDR1 SGDLS and CDR2 YYNGEE.

V is TRBV5-1 and J is TRBJ2-7; TRBD2 matches 14 bases. The J segment lost 8 bases and the V segment lost 0 bases, leaving 4 bases of the junction unmatched. The germline V gene encodes CDR1 SGHRS and CDR2 YFSETQ. The CDR3 extends over 15 amino acids. CDR3 nucleotide sequence: TGCGCCAGCAGCTTGGAGGGGACTAGCGGGAGTAAGCAGTACTTC. Amino acids: CASSLEGTSGSKQYF.

This clone has only one observation. V and J are TRBV10-3 and TRBJ2-7; a weak D match, TRBD1 (6 bases). V lost 3 bases, J lost 1 base, and 7 bases lay in between. The germline gives CDR1 ENHRY, CDR2 SYGVKD. The CDR3 extends over 13 amino acids. This CDR3 is CAISEGQSYEQYF. The CDR3 nucleotides read TGTGCCATCAGTGAAGGACAGTCCTACGAGCAGTACTTC.

This clone was counted once. The chain combines TRBV27 with TRBJ1-5; D is unresolved. The CDR3 runs 15 residues. Germline V gene lookup returns CDR1 MNHEY and CDR2 SMNVEV (reference sequence). The V gene lost 9 bases and the J gene lost 1 base, with 16 bases spanning the gap. CDR3 region: CARPRRRRSNQPQHF. The CDR3 coding sequence is TGTGCCAGGCCAAGGAGGCGGCGGAGCAATCAGCCCCAGCATTTT.

The count of this clone is one. This rearrangement joins TRBV7-2 to TRBJ2-7; TRBD1 aligns across 8 bases. This CDR3 contains 15 residues. CDR1 and CDR2 (germline): SGHTA, FQGNSA. Germline trimming cut 5 bases from V and 4 bases from J; bases unmatched to any gene: 10. The CDR3 bases are TGTGCCAGCAGCCCCCTGGGACAGGCCCTTTACGAGCAGTACTTC. Amino acids: CASSPLGQALYEQYF.

This clone has a handful of counts. The chain employs TRBV19 and TRBJ1-5; tentatively, D is TRBD1 (6 bases). Germline assignment: CDR1 LNHDA and CDR2 SQIVND (reference sequence). The CDR3 length is 15 residues. Trimming cost V 6 bases and J 7 bases, with 19 bases left between them. The CDR3 DNA follows: TGTGCCAGTAGCATTCAGGACAGTCCGAACCAGCCCCAGCATTTT. Its protein is CASSIQDSPNQPQHF.

The chain carries TRBV6-6 and TRBJ2-5; 7 nucleotides agree with TRBD1. The CDR3 has 15 residues. In germline, CDR1 is MNHNY, CDR2 SVGAGI (reference sequence). With 5 bases clipped from V and 4 bases from J, the junction kept 10 bases outside the gene matches. Here the CDR3 reads CASSPRDSGLETQYF. The CDR3 coding sequence is TGTGCCAGCAGTCCACGGGACAGTGGTTTAGAGACCCAGTACTTC.

The chain couples TRBV12-5 to TRBJ2-3, with 13 bases that match TRBD2. Germline-derived CDR1 and CDR2 are LGHNT and FRNRAP. The CDR3 runs 16 residues. Trimming at V came to 6 bases and at J to 4 bases, leaving 7 bases not matched to a gene. CDR3 loop: CASGPGTSGTPDTQYF. Written as DNA, the CDR3 is TGTGCTAGTGGACCCGGGACTAGCGGGACCCCAGATACGCAGTATTTT.

The chain employs TRBV6-5 and TRBJ1-6; TRBD1 agrees at 7 bases. V lost 5 bases and J lost 9; bases outside the gene matches: 7. Germline loops: CDR1 MNHEY, CDR2 SVGAGI. The CDR3 has 14 amino acids. The CDR3: CASSPTGSTSPLHF. The DNA of the CDR3 is TGTGCCAGCAGTCCGACAGGGTCTACTTCACCCCTCCACTTT.

The chain is built from TRBV18 and TRBJ2-5; TRBD1 matches at 8 bases. The CDR3 totals 13 residues. V was pared by 3 bases and J by 4 bases, with 1 base of the junction left unmatched. Germline assignment: CDR1 KGHSH and CDR2 LQKENI. CDR3 nucleotide sequence: TGTGCCAGCTCACCCGGACAGGGAGAGACCCAGTACTTC. Translated, it gives CASSPGQGETQYF.

The V and J genes are TRBV6-2 or TRBV6-3 and TRBJ2-3; no clear D. Trimming removed 1 base at V and 5 bases at J, with 7 bases between. Germline CDR1 is MNHEY and CDR2 is SVGEGT. There are 13 residues in the CDR3. DNA of the CDR3: TGTGCCAGCAGTTACTTTAAAAAAGATACGCAGTATTTT. It encodes CASSYFKKDTQYF.

This chain joins TRBV9 and TRBJ1-3; D is unresolved. Germline V gene data show CDR1 as SGDLS and CDR2 as YYNGEE. V lost 0 bases and J lost 8, with 6 bases in between. This CDR3 is built from 12 residues. CDR3 in amino acids: CASSVVGDTIYF. CDR3 in DNA: TGTGCCAGCAGCGTAGTAGGAGACACCATATATTTT. Looking up the rest from reference TRBV9 and TRBJ1-3 gives the full variable domain: DSGVTQTPKHLITATGQRVTLRCSPRSGDLSVYWYQQSLDQGLQFLIQYYNGEERAKGNILERFSAQQFPDLHSELNLSSLELGDSALYFCASSVVGDTIYFGEGSWLTVV.

The chain couples TRBV18 to TRBJ1-3; 8 nucleotides match TRBD1. Germline CDR1 KGHSH, CDR2 LQKENI. The CDR3 runs 14 residues. Trimming removed 3 bases from V and 2 bases from J; junction bases left unmatched: 0. The CDR3 loop reads CASSPDRAGNTIYF. CDR3 in DNA: TGTGCCAGCTCACCGGACAGGGCTGGAAACACCATATATTTT. Looking up the rest from reference TRBV18 and TRBJ1-3 gives the full variable domain: NAGVMQNPRHLVRRRGQEARLRCSPMKGHSHVYWYRQLPEEGLKFMVYLQKENIIDESGMPKERFSAEFPKEGPSILRIQQVVRGDSAAYFCASSPDRAGNTIYFGEGSWLTVV.

This clone turned up a few times. The genes are TRBV11-3 and TRBJ2-2; 13 bases map to TRBD2. Per the germline V gene, CDR1 is SGHNT and CDR2 is YENEEA. This CDR3 is built from 17 residues. V lost 5 bases, J lost 4 bases, and 7 bases stayed unmatched. The CDR3 here is CASSPRTSGSSTGELFF. For the CDR3, the DNA is TGTGCCAGCAGCCCTCGGACTAGCGGGAGTTCCACCGGGGAGCTGTTTTTT.

The V call is TRBV6-5, the J call TRBJ1-5; 9 bases map to TRBD1. Germline assignment: CDR1 MNHEY and CDR2 SVGAGI. Trimming cost V 6 bases and J 7 bases; bases outside gene matches: 7. CDR3 length: 14 amino acids. Written as DNA, the CDR3 is TGTGCCAGCAGGAAAACAGGGGGCGAACAGCCCCAGCATTTT. This encodes CASRKTGGEQPQHF.

The chain recombines TRBV9 with TRBJ2-7; maybe TRBD2 (6 bases). The CDR3 totals 17 residues. Germline CDR1 is SGDLS and CDR2 is YYNGEE. The V end lost 0 bases, the J end lost 5 bases, and 21 bases lay between the germline ends. The CDR3 is CASSVGDSSGRQNEQYF. Written as DNA, the CDR3 is TGTGCCAGCAGCGTAGGAGATAGTAGCGGTCGGCAAAACGAGCAGTACTTC. The variable domain in full, with the rest retrieved from reference TRBV9 and TRBJ2-7, is DSGVTQTPKHLITATGQRVTLRCSPRSGDLSVYWYQQSLDQGLQFLIQYYNGEERAKGNILERFSAQQFPDLHSELNLSSLELGDSALYFCASSVGDSSGRQNEQYFGPGTRLTVT.

The V call is TRBV28, the J call TRBJ2-5; TRBD2 might be the D (6 bases). The germline V gene has CDR1 MDHEN and CDR2 SYDVKM. This CDR3 region has 14 residues. V was shortened by 6 bases and J by 4 bases, with 15 bases between the two germline ends. The CDR3 region is CASSQTSGAETQYF. In DNA, the CDR3 is TGTGCCAGCAGCCAGACTAGTGGGGCAGAGACCCAGTACTTC.

V is TRBV11-2 and J is TRBJ1-3; D gene unclear. Germline-derived CDR1 and CDR2 are SGHAT and FQNNGV. The CDR3 runs 15 residues. Between the trimmed V and J ends, which lost 1 base and 2 bases, there was a span of 9 bases. CDR3 loop: CASSLVGEPGNTIYF. The DNA for the CDR3 is TGTGCCAGCAGCTTAGTTGGGGAGCCTGGAAACACCATATATTTT.

The J gene is TRBJ2-2, the V gene TRBV14; tentatively, D is TRBD1 (5 bases). The germline V gene has CDR1 SGHDN and CDR2 FVKESK. V lost 4 bases, J lost 5 bases, and 11 bases lay in between. The CDR3 sequence is 14 residues long. DNA of the CDR3: TGTGCCAGCAGCCTGGGAAGGGGAACCGGGGAGCTGTTTTTT. Its protein product is CASSLGRGTGELFF.

The rearrangement uses TRBV6-2 or TRBV6-3 and TRBJ2-2, with D hard to call. Germline V gene lookup returns CDR1 MNHEY and CDR2 SVGEGT. The length of the CDR3 is 11 residues. The V end was cut by 2 bases, the J end by 8 bases, with 3 bases between. In DNA form, the CDR3 reads TGTGCCAGCAGTTACCCTGGGGAGCTGTTTTTT. It yields the protein CASSYPGELFF.

Here the CDR3 DNA reads TGTGCCAGCAGCCTCACAGGGTTCACTGAAGCTTTCTTT. It codes for CASSLTGFTEAFF. The rearrangement joins TRBV7-2 to TRBJ1-1, with a tentative D call TRBD1 (6 bases). This CDR3 is built from 13 residues. Trimming took off 5 bases at V and 4 bases at J, with 11 bases between the two ends. Germline V gene sequence: CDR1 SGHTA, CDR2 FQGNSA. The entire variable domain, with the rest obtained from reference TRBV7-2 and TRBJ1-1, is as follows: GAGVSQSPSNKVTEKGKDVELRCDPISGHTALYWYRQSLGQGLEFLIYFQGNSAPDKSGLPSDRFSAERTGGSVSTLTIQRTQQEDSAVYLCASSLTGFTEAFFGQGTRLTVV.

Only a few counts were recorded for this clone. The chain links TRBV7-2 to TRBJ1-6, with 7 bases fitting TRBD1. This CDR3 comprises 15 residues. The germline V gene encodes CDR1 SGHTA and CDR2 FQGNSA. J was trimmed by 7 bases and V by 2 bases; bases with no gene match: 5. This CDR3 is CASSLQGTENSPLHF. CDR3 coding DNA: TGTGCCAGCAGCTTACAAGGGACAGAGAATTCACCCCTCCACTTT.

The rearrangement uses TRBV7-2 and TRBJ2-1, with no clear D. Per germline, CDR1 SGHTA and CDR2 FQGNSA. Trimming took off 0 bases at V and 3 bases at J, with 6 bases between the two ends. The CDR3 is 14 residues long. The CDR3 DNA is TGTGCCAGCAGCTTAGCTAGCAGCTACAATGAGCAGTTCTTC. Residues: CASSLASSYNEQFF.